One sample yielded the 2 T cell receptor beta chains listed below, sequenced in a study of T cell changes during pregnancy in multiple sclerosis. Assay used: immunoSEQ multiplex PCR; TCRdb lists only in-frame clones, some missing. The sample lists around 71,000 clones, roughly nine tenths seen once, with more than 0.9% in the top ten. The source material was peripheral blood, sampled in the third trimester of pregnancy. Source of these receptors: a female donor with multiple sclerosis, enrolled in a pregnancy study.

Here the CDR3 reads CSVEPYRERSEAFF. CDR3 in DNA: TGCAGCGTTGAACCTTACAGGGAACGAAGTGAAGCTTTCTTT. The chain carries TRBV29-1 and TRBJ1-1; the D gene is possibly TRBD1 (6 bases). V was trimmed by 2 bases and J by 7 bases, leaving 17 bases between them. Germline V lookup: CDR1 SQVTM, CDR2 ANQGSEA. The CDR3 covers 14 residues.

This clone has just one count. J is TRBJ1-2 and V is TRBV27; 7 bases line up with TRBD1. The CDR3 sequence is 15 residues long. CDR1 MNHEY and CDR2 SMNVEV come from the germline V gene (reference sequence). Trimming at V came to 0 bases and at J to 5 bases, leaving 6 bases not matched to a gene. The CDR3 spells CASSLSGRGIYGYTF. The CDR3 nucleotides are TGTGCCAGCAGTTTATCGGGCAGGGGGATATATGGCTACACCTTC.